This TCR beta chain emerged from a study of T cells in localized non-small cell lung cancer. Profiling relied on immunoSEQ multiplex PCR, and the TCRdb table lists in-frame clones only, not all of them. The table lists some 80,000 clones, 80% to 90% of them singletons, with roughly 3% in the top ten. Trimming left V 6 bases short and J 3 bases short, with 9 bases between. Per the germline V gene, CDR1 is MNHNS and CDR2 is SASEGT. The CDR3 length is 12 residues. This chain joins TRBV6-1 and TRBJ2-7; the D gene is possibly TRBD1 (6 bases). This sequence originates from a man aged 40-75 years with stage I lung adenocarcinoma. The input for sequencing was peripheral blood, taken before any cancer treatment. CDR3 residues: CASRDSLYEQYF. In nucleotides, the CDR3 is TGTGCCAGCAGGGACAGCCTCTACGAGCAGTACTTC.